The present entry profiles one TCR beta chain with its context. This entry comes from a study of blood T cell repertoires in COVID-19. Study in general: The United States, Italy and Spain were the sources of the acute and convalescent COVID-19 samples. Sources were T cells, B-cell-depleted T cells, or PBMCs; the material itself was cDNA or gDNA.

Germline loops: CDR1 SGHAT, CDR2 FQNNGV. The CDR3 has 16 amino acids. The V end lost 5 bases, the J end lost 7 bases, and 21 bases lay between the germline ends. Original methodology: Amplifying reference gene primers gave estimates of nucleated cell counts. Clones were sequenced by immunoSEQ multiplex PCR, and TCRdb holds only the in-frame ones, with some missing. That table is the source of V, J and clone size, and D and trimming were worked out from the DNA. In the table there are about 300,000 clones, roughly 88% of which are singletons. The source is a man younger than 35 with active or convalescent COVID-19. V gene TRBV11-2 combines with J gene TRBJ2-4; TRBD1 might be the D (5 bases). The sample consisted of peripheral blood. CDR3 nucleotide sequence: TGTGCCAGCAGCCCGGCAGGGTTATCGGAATTTAACATTCAGTACTTC. This encodes CASSPAGLSEFNIQYF.